The 25 T cell receptor beta chains listed next were all sequenced from one sample in a study of persistence of HIV-infected CD4 T cells. Sequencing used immunoSEQ version 4 in survey mode. The method was immunoSEQ multiplex PCR; TCRdb's version includes in-frame clones alone and lacks a portion of them. The data hold 15,000 to 20,000 clones, with less than 75% observed a single time. The antigens these receptors bind are not known. The stimulus was lysate of CMV-infected fibroblasts, roughly 10 ug/mL. Responding CD4+ T cells were sorted by upregulation of both CD40 ligand and CD69. The specimen comprised CD4+ T cells sorted from PBMCs after roughly 20-hour stimulation, sampled from a patient who received antiretroviral therapy. The receptors come from an adult woman with HIV who was CMV-seropositive.

This chain uses TRBV5-1 with TRBJ1-1; D remains unclear. The V end lost 4 bases, the J end lost 2 bases, and 12 bases lay between the germline ends. This CDR3 has 14 residues. Germline CDR1 is SGHRS and CDR2 is YFSETQ. The CDR3 spells CASSPEPHNTEAFF. CDR3 sequence (DNA): TGCGCCAGCAGCCCGGAACCACATAACACTGAAGCTTTCTTT.

This clone was seen a handful of times. This sequence joins TRBV5-5 and TRBJ1-4; tentative D call: TRBD1 (6 bases). The ends were cut back, 0 bases at V and 3 bases at J, with 9 bases in the middle. Per the germline V gene, CDR1 is SGHKS and CDR2 is YYEKEE (reference sequence). The CDR3 loop spans 15 amino acids. The CDR3 region has the DNA TGTGCCAGCAGCTTGGGGGACAAACCTAATGAAAAACTGTTTTTT. Its translation is CASSLGDKPNEKLFF.

The chain has TRBV6-5 and TRBJ2-1; D unresolved. The germline V gene has CDR1 MNHEY and CDR2 SVGAGI. Trimming took off 0 bases at V and 10 bases at J, with 10 bases between the two ends. The CDR3 has 13 residues. The CDR3 region is CASSYSPGQEQFF. The CDR3 DNA is TGTGCCAGCAGTTACTCCCCGGGCCAGGAGCAGTTCTTC.

The V call is TRBV6-5, the J call TRBJ1-5; 9 positions match TRBD1. The CDR3 has 15 residues. Germline-derived CDR1 and CDR2 are MNHEY and SVGAGI. Unmatched junction bases numbered 12, after V lost 10 bases and J lost 5 bases. DNA for the CDR3: TGTGCCACCTTTGTACAGGGGGCTTTCGATCAGCCCCAGCATTTT. Translation gives CATFVQGAFDQPQHF.

This clone is medium-sized (0.01 to 0.1%). The chain links TRBV6-2 or TRBV6-3 to TRBJ1-1; 7 bases match TRBD1. V was clipped by 0 bases and J by 4 bases; unmatched bases: 2. The length of the CDR3 is 14 residues. From germline, CDR1 is MNHEY and CDR2 SVGEGT. CDR3 sequence (DNA): TGTGCCAGCAGTTACTCGACAGGGATCACTGAAGCTTTCTTT. It specifies CASSYSTGITEAFF.

CDR3 in DNA: TGTGCCAGCAGCTTGACAGGTGATAATTCACCCCTCCACTTT. Its protein product is CASSLTGDNSPLHF. The chain combines TRBV7-3 with TRBJ1-6, with a possible D match to TRBD1 (6 bases). CDR1 is SGHTA, CDR2 FQGTGA, per germline. V was cut by 3 bases and J by 5 bases, with 8 bases left in between. CDR3 size: 14 residues. Based on the CDR3 plus reference TRBV7-3 and TRBJ1-6, the full variable domain is GAGVSQTPSNKVTEKGKYVELRCDPISGHTALYWYRQSLGQGPEFLIYFQGTGAADDSGLPNDRFFAVRPEGSVSTLKIQRTERGDSAVYLCASSLTGDNSPLHFGNGTRLTVT.

V and J are TRBV5-1 and TRBJ2-2, with 8 bases fitting TRBD1. Losses at the gene ends were 5 bases for V and 4 bases for J; bases not matched to a gene: 7. Germline CDR1 reads SGHRS; CDR2 reads YFSETQ. This CDR3 contains 15 residues. The CDR3 region has the DNA TGCGCCAGCAGGGACGGACAGGGAGCCACCGGGGAGCTGTTTTTT. Translated: CASRDGQGATGELFF.

The chain couples TRBV27 to TRBJ1-1; D gene unclear. The CDR3 runs 13 residues. Germline lookup yields CDR1 MNHEY and CDR2 SMNVEV (reference sequence). Trimming cost V 6 bases and J 5 bases, with 13 bases left between them. The CDR3 sequence: CASSRIRVTEAFF. Here the CDR3 DNA reads TGTGCCAGCAGCCGTATAAGGGTTACTGAAGCTTTCTTT.

This clone is medium-sized. The V and J genes are TRBV7-9 and TRBJ1-6; D unclear. The germline CDR1 and CDR2 sequences are SEHNR and FQNEAQ (reference sequence). This CDR3 is built from 15 residues. V was clipped by 5 bases and J by 7 bases, with 15 bases between them. The CDR3: CASSHNLGSNSPLHF. The CDR3 DNA reads TGTGCCAGCAGCCACAACCTAGGGTCGAATTCACCCCTCCACTTT.

The chain links TRBV30 to TRBJ1-1; D unresolved. This CDR3 is built from 13 residues. Germline CDR1 GTSNPN, CDR2 SVGIG (reference sequence). Trimming shortened V by 2 bases and J by 2 bases, and 9 bases separated the two germline ends. CDR3 coding DNA: TGTGCCTGGAGTAGATCTTTTAACACTGAAGCTTTCTTT. Translated: CAWSRSFNTEAFF.

With regard to this clone: The junction does not match germline at one end; this may be a read error. The sample carries other DNA sequences with the same CDR3. V usage is TRBV7-2 and J usage is TRBJ1-1; D is ambiguous. Germline CDR1 reads SGHTA; CDR2 reads FQGNSA. The CDR3 sequence is 13 residues long. In DNA form, the CDR3 reads TGCGCCAGCAGCGCCACGAAGAACACTGAAGCTTTCTTT. It encodes CASSATKNTEAFF.

The chain links TRBV19 to TRBJ2-2; D gene unclear. Germline V gene lookup returns CDR1 LNHDA and CDR2 SQIVND (reference sequence). The V end was cut by 5 bases, the J end by 4 bases, with 8 bases between. This CDR3 has 13 amino acids. CDR3 DNA: TGTGCCAGTAGTCCCGAGTCCACCGGGGAGCTGTTTTTT. Translating it yields CASSPESTGELFF.

V usage is TRBV28 and J usage is TRBJ1-6; 9 nucleotides align to TRBD1. V dropped 7 bases and J dropped 5; count of bases not matched to a gene: 3. The CDR3 consists of 14 residues. Germline CDR1 and CDR2: MDHEN and SYDVKM. The CDR3, as DNA: TGTGCCAGCACCCGGGACAGGGATAATTCACCCCTCCACTTT. Translation: CASTRDRDNSPLHF.

This chain uses TRBV5-1 with TRBJ1-1, with a possible D match to TRBD1 (6 bases). Trimming pared 3 bases from V and 1 base from J, leaving 10 bases between. This CDR3 is 14 amino acids long. CDR1 is SGHRS, CDR2 YFSETQ, per germline. CDR3 sequence (DNA): TGCGCCAGCAGCTCAGGGGCTCCGAACACTGAAGCTTTCTTT. It is translated as CASSSGAPNTEAFF. Using reference TRBV5-1 and TRBJ1-1 for the parts outside the CDR3, the full variable domain is KAGVTQTPRYLIKTRGQQVTLSCSPISGHRSVSWYQQTPGQGLQFLFEYFSETQRNKGNFPGRFSGRQFSNSRSEMNVSTLELGDSALYLCASSSGAPNTEAFFGQGTRLTVV.

The chain uses TRBV28 and TRBJ1-5; TRBD1 aligns across 7 bases. In germline, CDR1 is MDHEN, CDR2 SYDVKM. The CDR3 is made up of 15 amino acids. V lost 6 bases, J lost 7 bases, and 12 bases stayed unmatched. The CDR3 loop reads CASSLKGASYQPQHF. The CDR3 nucleotides are TGTGCCAGCAGCCTTAAGGGGGCGTCGTACCAGCCCCAGCATTTT.

This sequence joins TRBV11-1 and TRBJ2-7, with no clear D. Trimming removed 2 bases from V and 3 bases from J, with 8 bases in between. This CDR3 has 13 amino acids. Per the germline V gene, CDR1 is SGHAT and CDR2 is FQDESV (reference sequence). CDR3 amino acids: CASSLTQFYEQYV. The CDR3 region has the DNA TGTGCCAGCAGCTTAACACAGTTCTACGAGCAGTACGTC.

This chain uses TRBV11-2 with TRBJ2-5; possibly TRBD1 for D (5 bases). V lost 1 base and J lost 1, with 7 bases in between. The CDR3 consists of 14 residues. Germline V lookup: CDR1 SGHAT, CDR2 FQNNGV. The CDR3 here is CASSLGRAQETQYF. DNA of the CDR3: TGTGCCAGCAGCTTAGGCAGGGCCCAAGAGACCCAGTACTTC.

The chain couples TRBV9 to TRBJ1-2; perhaps TRBD1 as D (5 bases). The germline V gene encodes CDR1 SGDLS and CDR2 YYNGEE. The V end lost 0 bases, the J end lost 8 bases, and 17 bases lay between the germline ends. The CDR3 is 15 residues long. CDR3 amino acids: CASSVVRGRSEGYTF. The CDR3 coding sequence is TGTGCCAGCAGCGTAGTGAGGGGTCGGAGCGAGGGCTACACCTTC.

This clone has a handful of counts. This sequence joins TRBV30 and TRBJ1-3; a possible D gene is TRBD1 (6 bases). Germline V gives CDR1 GTSNPN, CDR2 SVGIG (reference sequence). Trimming removed 0 bases from V and 2 bases from J, with 11 bases in between. The CDR3 consists of 15 residues. CDR3 sequence (DNA): TGTGCCTGGAGTGTTTATCCAGGGGCTGGAAACACCATATATTTT. The encoded protein is CAWSVYPGAGNTIYF.

This clone was found a few times. V is TRBV5-5 and J is TRBJ1-1; TRBD1 matches 7 bases. The CDR3 runs 17 residues. Trimming took 0 bases from V and 1 from J; bases not matched to a gene: 9. CDR1 and CDR2 from the germline V gene are SGHKS and YYEKEE (reference sequence). Written as DNA, the CDR3 is TGTGCCAGCAGCTTGGCCGTTTTACGACAGGGGAACACTGAAGCTTTCTTT. This gives the protein CASSLAVLRQGNTEAFF. The variable domain in full, completed from reference TRBV5-5 and TRBJ1-1, reads DAGVTQSPTHLIKTRGQQVTLRCSPISGHKSVSWYQQVLGQGPQFIFQYYEKEERGRGNFPDRFSARQFPNYSSELNVNALLLGDSALYLCASSLAVLRQGNTEAFFGQGTRLTVV.

The chain links TRBV6-2 or TRBV6-3 to TRBJ1-4; D call uncertain. The V gene lost 4 bases and the J gene lost 8 bases, with 11 bases spanning the gap. The CDR3 sequence is 13 residues long. CDR1 and CDR2 from the germline V gene are MNHEY and SVGEGT. The CDR3 is CASSFTGREKLFF. The DNA of the CDR3 is TGTGCCAGCAGTTTCACGGGGAGGGAAAAACTGTTTTTT.

This clone was observed a few times. V is TRBV19 and J is TRBJ1-5; 7 bases map to TRBD1. CDR1 is LNHDA, CDR2 SQIVND, per germline (reference sequence). The CDR3 runs 16 residues. V dropped 2 bases and J dropped 3; count of bases not matched to a gene: 7. CDR3 sequence (DNA): TGTGCCAGTAGTATATTCAACAGGGGAGTCAATCAGCCCCAGCATTTT. It yields the protein CASSIFNRGVNQPQHF.

The chain's CDR3 is CASSHLRRAGNTIYF. The CDR3 DNA follows: TGTGCCAGCAGCCACCTCAGAAGGGCCGGAAACACCATATATTTT. This chain links TRBV3-1 (or the pseudogene TRBV3-2) with TRBJ1-3; D remains ambiguous. Germline V lookup: CDR1 LGHDT, CDR2 YNNKEL (reference sequence). The CDR3 is 15 residues long. Trimming left V 3 bases short and J 4 bases short, with 13 bases between.

This clone appeared once. In the same sample, other DNA sequences code for this CDR3. The chain links TRBV14 to TRBJ1-1; D possibly corresponds to TRBD1 (6 bases). Germline CDR1 is SGHDN and CDR2 is FVKESK. The ends were cut back, 1 base at V and 5 bases at J, with 11 bases in the middle. There are 14 residues in the CDR3. CDR3 in DNA: TGTGCCAGCAGCCAAGTTACAGGGCGAACTGAAGCTTTCTTT. Translating gives CASSQVTGRTEAFF.

The rearrangement links TRBV7-6 to TRBJ1-1, with a possible D match to TRBD1 (6 bases). This CDR3 spans 15 amino acids. Trimming pared 1 base from V and 2 bases from J, leaving 11 bases between. Germline V gene sequence: CDR1 SGHVS, CDR2 FNYEAQ. The CDR3 spells CASSLGVGTNTEAFF. The DNA for the CDR3 is TGTGCCAGCAGCTTAGGTGTTGGGACAAACACTGAAGCTTTCTTT.